This TCR beta chain originates from a study of T cell repertoires in cytomegalovirus infection. This clonotype was seen repeatedly, ten times or more. Its antigen is not known. Study-level findings and limits: The study found HLA-C-restricted CMV-specific TCR beta clonotypes dominating the ex vivo response.

This CDR3 is 17 amino acids long. V shed 3 bases and J 1 base; nucleotides not matched to a gene: 6. Looked up from germline, CDR1 is SGHTA and CDR2 is FQGNSA. TCRdb fed the reads into MiXCR, producing one record per CDR3 protein. The sample includes fewer than 700,000 distinct CDR3 sequences, approximately 24% of them seen just once. The TCR originated in a human donor in good health (CMV status not recorded). Some clones in this sample may be carry-over from other donors' samples. Source material: CD8+ T cells from PBMCs. The chain combines TRBV7-2 with TRBJ2-2; 9 bases map to TRBD2. This chain's CDR3 is CASSFPKAGGNTGELFF. CDR3 coding DNA: TGTGCCAGCAGCTTCCCCAAAGCGGGGGGGAACACCGGGGAGCTGTTTTTT.